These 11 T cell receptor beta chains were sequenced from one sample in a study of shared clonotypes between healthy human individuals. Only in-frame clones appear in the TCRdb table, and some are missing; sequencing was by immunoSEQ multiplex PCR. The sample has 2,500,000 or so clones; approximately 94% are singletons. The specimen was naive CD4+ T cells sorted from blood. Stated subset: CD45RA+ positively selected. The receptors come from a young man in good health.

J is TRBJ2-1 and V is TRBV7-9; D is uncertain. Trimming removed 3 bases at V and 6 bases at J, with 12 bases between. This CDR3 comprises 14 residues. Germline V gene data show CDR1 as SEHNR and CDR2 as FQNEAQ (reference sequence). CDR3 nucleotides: TGTGCCAGCAGCTTTGGATGGGCAGGCAATGAGCAGTTCTTC. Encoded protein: CASSFGWAGNEQFF.

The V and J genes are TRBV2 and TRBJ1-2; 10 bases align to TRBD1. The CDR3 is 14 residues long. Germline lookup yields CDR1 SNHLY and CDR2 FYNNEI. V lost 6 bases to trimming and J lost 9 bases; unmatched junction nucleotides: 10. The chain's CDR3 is CASRAGTGESSYTF. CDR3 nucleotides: TGTGCCAGCAGGGCCGGGACAGGGGAAAGCAGCTACACCTTC. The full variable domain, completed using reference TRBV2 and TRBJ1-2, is EPEVTQTPSHQVTQMGQEVILRCVPISNHLYFYWYRQILGQKVEFLVSFYNNEISEKSEIFDDQFSVERPDGSNFTLKIRSTKLEDSAMYFCASRAGTGESSYTFGSGTRLTVV.

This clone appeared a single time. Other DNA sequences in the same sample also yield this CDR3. For the CDR3, the DNA is TGTGCCAGCAGCGTAGTGGGCGGGTTAAGCACAGATACGCAGTATTTT. Translation gives CASSVVGGLSTDTQYF. The V gene is TRBV9, the J gene TRBJ2-3; possible D gene TRBD2, 5 bases. V was trimmed by 0 bases and J by 0 bases, leaving 11 bases between them. Germline loops: CDR1 SGDLS, CDR2 YYNGEE. The CDR3 contains 16 residues.

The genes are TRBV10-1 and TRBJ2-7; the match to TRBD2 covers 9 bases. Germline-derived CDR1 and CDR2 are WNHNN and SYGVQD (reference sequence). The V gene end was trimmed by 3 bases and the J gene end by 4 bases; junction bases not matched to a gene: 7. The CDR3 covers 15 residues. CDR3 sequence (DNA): TGCGCCAGCAGTGAATTGGCTAGCGGGAATTACGAGCAGTACTTC. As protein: CASSELASGNYEQYF.

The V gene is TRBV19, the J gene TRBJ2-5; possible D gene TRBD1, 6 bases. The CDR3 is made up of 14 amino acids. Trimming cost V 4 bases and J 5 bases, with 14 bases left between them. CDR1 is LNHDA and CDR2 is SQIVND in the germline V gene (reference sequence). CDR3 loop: CASSRHRDSETQYF. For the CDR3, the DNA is TGTGCCAGTAGTAGACACAGGGATTCGGAGACCCAGTACTTC.

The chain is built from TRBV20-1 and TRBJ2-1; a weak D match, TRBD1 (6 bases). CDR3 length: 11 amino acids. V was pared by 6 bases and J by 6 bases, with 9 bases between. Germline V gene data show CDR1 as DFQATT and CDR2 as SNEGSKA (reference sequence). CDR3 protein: CSARRGNEQFF. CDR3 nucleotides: TGCAGTGCCCGCAGGGGCAATGAGCAGTTCTTC.

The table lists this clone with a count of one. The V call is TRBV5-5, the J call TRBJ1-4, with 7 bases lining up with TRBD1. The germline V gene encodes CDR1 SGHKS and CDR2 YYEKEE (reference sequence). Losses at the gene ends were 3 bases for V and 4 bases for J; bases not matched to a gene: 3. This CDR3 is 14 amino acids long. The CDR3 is CASSSGQHNEKLFF. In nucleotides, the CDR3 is TGTGCCAGCAGCTCGGGACAGCATAATGAAAAACTGTTTTTT.

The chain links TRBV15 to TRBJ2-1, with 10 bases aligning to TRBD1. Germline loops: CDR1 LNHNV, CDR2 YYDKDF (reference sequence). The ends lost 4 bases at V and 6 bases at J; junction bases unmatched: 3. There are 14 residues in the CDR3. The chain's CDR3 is CATSNRDRGNEQFF. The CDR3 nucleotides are TGTGCCACCAGCAACCGGGACAGGGGCAATGAGCAGTTCTTC.

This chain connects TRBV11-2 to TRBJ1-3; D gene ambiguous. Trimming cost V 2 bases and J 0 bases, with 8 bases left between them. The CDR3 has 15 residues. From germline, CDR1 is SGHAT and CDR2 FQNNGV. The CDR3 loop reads CASSLRSSSGNTIYF. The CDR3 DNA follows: TGTGCCAGCAGCTTAAGGTCGAGCTCTGGAAACACCATATATTTT.

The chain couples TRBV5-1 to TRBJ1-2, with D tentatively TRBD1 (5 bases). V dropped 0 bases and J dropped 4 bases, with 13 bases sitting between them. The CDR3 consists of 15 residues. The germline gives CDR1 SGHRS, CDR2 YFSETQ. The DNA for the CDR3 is TGCGCCAGCAGCTTGGTTTCAGGGAATTCCTATGGCTACACCTTC. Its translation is CASSLVSGNSYGYTF.

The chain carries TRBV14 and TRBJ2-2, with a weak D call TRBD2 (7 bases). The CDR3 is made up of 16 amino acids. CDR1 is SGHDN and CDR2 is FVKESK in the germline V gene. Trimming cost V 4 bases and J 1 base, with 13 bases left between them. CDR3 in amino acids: CASSLDGGRNTGELFF. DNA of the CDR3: TGTGCCAGCAGCCTAGACGGGGGGCGGAACACCGGGGAGCTGTTTTTT.